The clone carrying this TCR beta chain has only one observation. The data are from a study of early T cells in non-severe SARS-CoV-2 infection. TCRdb re-called the 5' RACE reads through MiXCR, storing one row per CDR3 protein. In the table there are 27,000 or so distinct CDR3 sequences, 6.6% of which are singletons. The V gene's germline CDR1 is SGDLS and CDR2 YYNGEE. There are 14 residues in the CDR3. Trimming shortened V by 0 bases and J by 2 bases, and 7 bases separated the two germline ends. V and J are TRBV9 and TRBJ2-3; D ambiguous. This clonotype was sampled from an adult who was a healthcare worker with PCR-confirmed SARS-CoV-2 infection or an uninfected control (not recorded which). Material: whole blood. CDR3 in amino acids: CASSVVPNTDTQYF. CDR3 DNA: TGTGCCAGCAGCGTAGTCCCTAACACAGATACGCAGTATTTT.